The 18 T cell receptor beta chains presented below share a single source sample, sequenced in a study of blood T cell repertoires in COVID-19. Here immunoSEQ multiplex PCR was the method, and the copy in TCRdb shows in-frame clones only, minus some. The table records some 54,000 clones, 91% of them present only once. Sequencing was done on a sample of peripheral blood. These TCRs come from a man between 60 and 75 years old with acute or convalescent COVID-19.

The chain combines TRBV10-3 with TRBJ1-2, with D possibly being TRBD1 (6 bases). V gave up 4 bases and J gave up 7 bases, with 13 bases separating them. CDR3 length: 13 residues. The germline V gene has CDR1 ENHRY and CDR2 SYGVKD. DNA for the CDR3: TGTGCCATCAGTGGAGGGGGTGAATCTGGCTACACCTTC. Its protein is CAISGGGESGYTF.

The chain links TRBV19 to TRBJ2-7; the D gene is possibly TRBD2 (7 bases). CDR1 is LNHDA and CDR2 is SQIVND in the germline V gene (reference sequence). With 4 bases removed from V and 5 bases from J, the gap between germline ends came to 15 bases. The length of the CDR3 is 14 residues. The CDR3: CASSSAGASHEQYF. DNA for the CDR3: TGTGCCAGTAGTAGCGCGGGGGCGAGCCACGAGCAGTACTTC.

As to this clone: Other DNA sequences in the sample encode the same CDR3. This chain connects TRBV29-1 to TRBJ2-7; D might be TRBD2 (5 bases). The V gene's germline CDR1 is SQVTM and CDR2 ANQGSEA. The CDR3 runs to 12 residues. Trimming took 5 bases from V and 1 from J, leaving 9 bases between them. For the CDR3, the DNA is TGCAGCGTTACGGGGAGTTCCTACGAGCAGTACTTC. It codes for CSVTGSSYEQYF.

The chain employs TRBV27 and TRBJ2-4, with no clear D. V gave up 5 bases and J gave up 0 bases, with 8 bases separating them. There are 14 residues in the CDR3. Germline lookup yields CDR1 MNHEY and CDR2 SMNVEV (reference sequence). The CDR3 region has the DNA TGTGCCAGCAGTGCCCGACTAGCCAAAAACATTCAGTACTTC. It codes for CASSARLAKNIQYF.

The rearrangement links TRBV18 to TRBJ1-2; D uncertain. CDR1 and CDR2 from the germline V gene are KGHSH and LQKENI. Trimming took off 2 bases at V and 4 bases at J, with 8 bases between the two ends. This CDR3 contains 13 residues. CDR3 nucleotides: TGTGCCAGCTCACCAGAGGGCTCCTATGGCTACACCTTC. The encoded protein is CASSPEGSYGYTF.

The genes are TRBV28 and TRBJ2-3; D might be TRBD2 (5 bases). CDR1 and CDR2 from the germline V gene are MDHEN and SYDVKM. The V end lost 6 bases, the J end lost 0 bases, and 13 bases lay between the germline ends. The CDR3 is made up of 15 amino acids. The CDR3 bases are TGTGCCAGCAGAAGGACGGGGTATAGCACAGATACGCAGTATTTT. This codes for CASRRTGYSTDTQYF.

CDR3 protein: CASSPSDRVYGYTF. The CDR3 DNA follows: TGTGCCAGCTCACCTTCGGACAGGGTCTATGGCTACACCTTC. This chain joins TRBV18 and TRBJ1-2; TRBD1 matches 8 bases. CDR3 size: 14 residues. V was pared by 3 bases and J by 4 bases, with 4 bases of the junction left unmatched. In germline, CDR1 is KGHSH, CDR2 LQKENI.

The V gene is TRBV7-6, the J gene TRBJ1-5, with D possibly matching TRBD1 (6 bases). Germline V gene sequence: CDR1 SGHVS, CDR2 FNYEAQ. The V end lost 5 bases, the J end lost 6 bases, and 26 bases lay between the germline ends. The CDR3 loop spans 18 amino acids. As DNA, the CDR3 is TGTGCCAGCAGCCAACTTGGGTGGGGGGGCGGAGGTAGTCAGCCCCAGCATTTT. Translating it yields CASSQLGWGGGGSQPQHF.

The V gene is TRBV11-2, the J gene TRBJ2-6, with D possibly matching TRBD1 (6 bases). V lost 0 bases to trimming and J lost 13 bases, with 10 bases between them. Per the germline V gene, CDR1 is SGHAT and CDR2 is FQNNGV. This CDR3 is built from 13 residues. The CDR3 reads CASSLDHREVLTF. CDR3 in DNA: TGTGCCAGCAGCTTAGATCACAGGGAAGTCCTGACTTTC.

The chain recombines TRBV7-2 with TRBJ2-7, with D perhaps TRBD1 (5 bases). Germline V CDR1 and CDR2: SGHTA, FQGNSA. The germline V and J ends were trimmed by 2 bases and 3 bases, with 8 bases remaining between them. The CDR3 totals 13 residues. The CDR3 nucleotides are TGTGCCAGCAGCTTACGGCAGGGCTACGAGCAGTACTTC. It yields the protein CASSLRQGYEQYF.

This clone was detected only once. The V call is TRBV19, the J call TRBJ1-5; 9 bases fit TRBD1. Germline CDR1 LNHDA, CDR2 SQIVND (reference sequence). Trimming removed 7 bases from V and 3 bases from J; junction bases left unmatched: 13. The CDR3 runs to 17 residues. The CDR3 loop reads CASTGNRGLLNNQPQHF. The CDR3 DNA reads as TGTGCCAGTACGGGGAACAGGGGGCTTCTAAACAATCAGCCCCAGCATTTT.

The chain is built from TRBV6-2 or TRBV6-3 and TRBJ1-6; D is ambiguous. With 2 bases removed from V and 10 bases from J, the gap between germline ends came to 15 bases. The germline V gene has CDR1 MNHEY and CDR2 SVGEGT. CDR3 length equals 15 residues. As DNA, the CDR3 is TGTGCCAGCAGTTACCTCGACCCTGGGAGCTCACCCCTCCACTTT. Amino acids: CASSYLDPGSSPLHF.

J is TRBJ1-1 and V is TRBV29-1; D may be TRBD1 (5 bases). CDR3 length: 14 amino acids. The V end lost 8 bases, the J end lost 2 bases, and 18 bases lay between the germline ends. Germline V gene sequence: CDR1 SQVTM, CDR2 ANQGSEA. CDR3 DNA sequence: TGCAGCACTCGGGGGTGGCAGCCTAACACTGAAGCTTTCTTT. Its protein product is CSTRGWQPNTEAFF.

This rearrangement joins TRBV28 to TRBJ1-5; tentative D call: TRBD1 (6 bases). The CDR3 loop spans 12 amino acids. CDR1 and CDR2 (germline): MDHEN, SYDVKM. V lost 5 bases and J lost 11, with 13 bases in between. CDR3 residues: CASSDRPGAQHF. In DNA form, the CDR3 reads TGTGCCAGCAGTGACCGGCCAGGGGCCCAGCATTTT.

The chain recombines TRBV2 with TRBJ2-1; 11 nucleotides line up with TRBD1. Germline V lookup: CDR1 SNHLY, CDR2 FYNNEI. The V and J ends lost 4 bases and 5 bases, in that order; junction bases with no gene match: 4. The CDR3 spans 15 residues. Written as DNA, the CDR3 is TGTGCCAGCAGTGTAGGGACAGGGGGGAACAATGAGCAGTTCTTC. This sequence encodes CASSVGTGGNNEQFF.

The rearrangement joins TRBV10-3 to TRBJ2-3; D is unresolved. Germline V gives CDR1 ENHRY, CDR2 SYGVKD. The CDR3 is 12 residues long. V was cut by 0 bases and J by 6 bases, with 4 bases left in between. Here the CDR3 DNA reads TGTGCCATCAGTGAGTCGCGGGATACGCAGTATTTT. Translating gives CAISESRDTQYF.

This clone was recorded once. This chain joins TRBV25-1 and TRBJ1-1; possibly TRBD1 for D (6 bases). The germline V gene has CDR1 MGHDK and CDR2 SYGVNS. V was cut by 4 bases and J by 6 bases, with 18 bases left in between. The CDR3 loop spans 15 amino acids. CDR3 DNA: TGTGCCAGCAGTGCAAAAACAGGGCGGTACGCTGAAGCTTTCTTT. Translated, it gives CASSAKTGRYAEAFF.

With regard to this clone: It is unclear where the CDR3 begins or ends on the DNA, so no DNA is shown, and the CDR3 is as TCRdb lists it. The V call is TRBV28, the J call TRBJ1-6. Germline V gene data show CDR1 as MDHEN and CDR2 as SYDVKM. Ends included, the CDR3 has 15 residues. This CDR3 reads CASSSSGGLNSPLHF.